This TCR beta chain was sequenced for a study of shared clonotypes between healthy human individuals. Broader study findings: Among several donors, about 4.6% of naive CD4 clonotypes were found in common. The four-donor shared clonotypes exceeded non-shared clonotypes in generation probability, with non-shared ones scoring lower. A generally larger estimated richness was seen in naive subsets than in memory subsets.

Cells designated naive CD8 were CD45RO-negative and were positively selected for CCR7, with terminally differentiated effector memory CD45RA+ cells excluded. It was across several immunoSEQ plates that each subset's genomic DNA was evenly split. The method was immunoSEQ multiplex PCR; TCRdb's version includes in-frame clones alone and lacks a portion of them. The sample holds some 600,000 clones, around 96% seen once. This clone was seen just once. Antigen specificity is unknown. The CDR3 covers 13 residues. V lost 1 base to trimming and J lost 8 bases; unmatched junction nucleotides: 3. Germline V gene sequence: CDR1 SGHNT, CDR2 YYREEE (reference sequence).

The chain combines TRBV5-4 with TRBJ2-1; 7 bases match TRBD2. This TCR derives from a woman under 40 in good health. The sample comprised naive CD8+ T cells sorted from blood. The CDR3, as DNA: TGTGCCAGCAGCTTGAGACTAGCCCATGAGCAGTTCTTC. This sequence encodes CASSLRLAHEQFF.